These 22 T cell receptor beta chains originate from one sample sequenced in a study of control samples from healthy donors and cancer patients. Libraries were prepared by immunoSEQ multiplex PCR; TCRdb keeps only in-frame clonotypes and omits some of them. Of about 110,000 clones in the sample, about 80% were seen once. Sequenced: blood. All receptors derive from a man between 18 and 29 years old in good health.

The chain employs TRBV5-1 and TRBJ2-3; D remains ambiguous. Trimming removed 1 base from V and 1 base from J, with 10 bases in between. The CDR3 covers 15 residues. CDR1 is SGHRS and CDR2 is YFSETQ in the germline V gene. CDR3 bases: TGCGCCAGCAGCTTGACTATCCTCCGCACAGATACGCAGTATTTT. Translated: CASSLTILRTDTQYF.

The V gene is TRBV19, the J gene TRBJ1-5; D perhaps matches TRBD1 (6 bases). This CDR3 region has 15 residues. Trimming took 6 bases from V and 3 from J, leaving 15 bases between them. Looked up from germline, CDR1 is LNHDA and CDR2 is SQIVND (reference sequence). The CDR3 DNA sequence: TGTGCCAGTAGGAACAGGGAGGGACTCAATCAGCCCCAGCATTTT. Translation: CASRNREGLNQPQHF.

V is TRBV4-3 and J is TRBJ2-6, with a possible D match to TRBD2 (5 bases). Germline CDR1 and CDR2: LGHNA and YSLEER. The CDR3 consists of 16 residues. Trimming pared 0 bases from V and 1 base from J, leaving 7 bases between. The chain's CDR3 is CASSQDRGSGANVLTF. In DNA, the CDR3 is TGCGCCAGCAGCCAAGATCGAGGGTCTGGGGCCAACGTCCTGACTTTC.

This CDR3 reads CASSFGLRQESYEQYF. The CDR3 bases are TGTGCCAGCAGCTTTGGCTTAAGACAGGAGTCCTACGAGCAGTACTTC. The chain carries TRBV5-5 and TRBJ2-7, with D perhaps TRBD1 (6 bases). The CDR3 is 16 amino acids. V dropped 2 bases and J dropped 1 base, with 16 bases sitting between them. Germline CDR1 and CDR2: SGHKS and YYEKEE (reference sequence).

This chain joins TRBV4-1 and TRBJ1-2; TRBD1 is a possible D gene (6 bases). This CDR3 has 17 residues. Trimming cost V 3 bases and J 8 bases, with 25 bases left between them. CDR1 and CDR2 from the germline V gene are MGHRA and YSYEKL. The CDR3, as DNA: TGCGCCAGCAGCCATGCTCCCCCATCGGGGGGGGCGGAAGGCTACACCTTC. Its translation is CASSHAPPSGGAEGYTF.

The V call is TRBV7-2, the J call TRBJ2-3; TRBD2 aligns across 9 bases. After removal of 5 bases from V and 4 bases from J, the junction contained 7 bases not matched to a gene. Germline CDR1 reads SGHTA; CDR2 reads FQGNSA. This CDR3 comprises 15 residues. Written as DNA, the CDR3 is TGTGCCAGCAGCCTCGCGGGGGGGTACGCAGATACGCAGTATTTT. This translates into CASSLAGGYADTQYF.

The chain links TRBV12-3 or TRBV12-4 to TRBJ1-2; D unresolved. The CDR3 spans 12 residues. V was shortened by 1 base and J by 4 bases, with 4 bases between the two germline ends. The CDR3 sequence is CASSLGSYGYTF. CDR3 DNA sequence: TGTGCCAGCAGTTTAGGGTCCTATGGCTACACCTTC.

The chain combines TRBV24-1 with TRBJ2-1; tentatively, D is TRBD1 or TRBD2 (5 bases each). The V gene lost 10 bases and the J gene lost 8 bases, with 17 bases spanning the gap. There are 13 residues in the CDR3. Germline V gene sequence: CDR1 KGHDR, CDR2 SFDVKD. DNA of the CDR3: TGTGCCACGGACCCGGGACCTAACGATGAGCAGTTCTTC. This sequence encodes CATDPGPNDEQFF.

V gene TRBV28 combines with J gene TRBJ2-7; TRBD2 agrees at 8 bases. Germline values: CDR1 MDHEN, CDR2 SYDVKM. The CDR3 is made up of 16 amino acids. The J segment lost 3 bases and the V segment lost 4 bases, leaving 11 bases of the junction unmatched. The CDR3 is CASSSSSSGGHYEQYF. The CDR3 DNA follows: TGTGCCAGCAGTTCATCCTCCAGCGGGGGACACTACGAGCAGTACTTC.

The rearrangement links TRBV18 to TRBJ1-1, with D possibly matching TRBD1 (5 bases). The V end lost 2 bases, the J end lost 7 bases, and 11 bases lay between the germline ends. Per the germline V gene, CDR1 is KGHSH and CDR2 is LQKENI. The CDR3 runs 13 residues. CDR3: CASSPGGNGEAFF. CDR3 sequence (DNA): TGTGCCAGCTCACCAGGGGGTAACGGTGAAGCTTTCTTT.

The rearrangement uses TRBV3-1 (or the pseudogene TRBV3-2) and TRBJ2-5; possibly TRBD2 for D (6 bases). Trimming left V 4 bases short and J 5 bases short, with 17 bases between. Germline CDR1 reads LGHDT; CDR2 reads YNNKEL (reference sequence). The CDR3 totals 15 residues. CDR3 residues: CASSRAGTRDETQYF. The CDR3, as DNA: TGTGCCAGCAGCCGGGCCGGGACTCGGGACGAGACCCAGTACTTC.

This chain joins TRBV15 and TRBJ1-2; tentatively, D is TRBD1 (6 bases). The CDR3 sequence is 16 residues long. V lost 3 bases to trimming and J lost 6 bases, with 20 bases between them. From germline, CDR1 is LNHNV and CDR2 YYDKDF (reference sequence). The CDR3 coding sequence is TGTGCCACCAGCAGCCCCCCAACACAGGGAATGGATGGCTACACCTTC. Its protein product is CATSSPPTQGMDGYTF. The variable domain in full, completed from reference TRBV15 and TRBJ1-2, reads DAMVIQNPRYQVTQFGKPVTLSCSQTLNHNVMYWYQQKSSQAPKLLFHYYDKDFNNEADTPDNFQSRRPNTSFCFLDIRSPGLGDTAMYLCATSSPPTQGMDGYTFGSGTRLTVV.

Turning to this clone: Distinct nucleotide sequences in the sample also encode this CDR3. This chain uses TRBV18 with TRBJ2-5; 8 bases fit TRBD1. Germline V gene sequence: CDR1 KGHSH, CDR2 LQKENI. J lost 5 bases, V lost 2 bases, and 1 base had no gene match. The CDR3 sequence is 13 residues long. The CDR3 here is CASSPGQGETQYF. In nucleotides, the CDR3 is TGTGCCAGCTCACCAGGACAGGGTGAGACCCAGTACTTC.

The gene calls are TRBV6-1 and TRBJ1-4; tentative D call: TRBD1 (6 bases). Per the germline V gene, CDR1 is MNHNS and CDR2 is SASEGT. The CDR3 is made up of 14 amino acids. V was pared by 1 base and J by 11 bases, with 14 bases between. This chain's CDR3 is CASSEVGQPPKLFF. The CDR3 nucleotides are TGTGCCAGCAGTGAAGTCGGACAGCCACCTAAACTGTTTTTT.

The rearrangement links TRBV4-3 to TRBJ2-7; maybe TRBD2 (6 bases). Germline CDR1 and CDR2: LGHNA and YSLEER. There are 16 residues in the CDR3. Trimming stripped 0 bases from V and 2 bases from J, with 14 bases between. CDR3 protein: CASSQDWASAAYEQYF. The CDR3 DNA reads TGCGCCAGCAGCCAAGATTGGGCTAGCGCCGCCTACGAGCAGTACTTC.

In its sample, this clone was seen once. This chain links TRBV2 with TRBJ1-1; no clear D gene. Trimming removed 3 bases from V and 1 base from J, with 6 bases in between. This CDR3 contains 13 residues. Germline V gene lookup returns CDR1 SNHLY and CDR2 FYNNEI. The CDR3 bases are TGTGCCAGCAGTGATCGTTGGAACACTGAAGCTTTCTTT. This codes for CASSDRWNTEAFF.

The V gene is TRBV11-2, the J gene TRBJ1-1; a possible D gene is TRBD1 (5 bases). CDR3 length: 15 residues. V was shortened by 2 bases and J by 4 bases, with 14 bases between the two germline ends. Per germline, CDR1 SGHAT and CDR2 FQNNGV. The CDR3 loop reads CASSLLLGAFTEAFF. CDR3 nucleotides: TGTGCCAGCAGCTTATTGCTAGGGGCTTTCACTGAAGCTTTCTTT.

This chain joins TRBV18 and TRBJ1-2, with 11 bases lining up with TRBD1. V was pared by 3 bases and J by 8 bases, with 2 bases of the junction left unmatched. CDR1 and CDR2 from the germline V gene are KGHSH and LQKENI. The CDR3 contains 13 residues. The CDR3 is CASSPGQGGGYTF. The CDR3 DNA reads TGTGCCAGCTCACCGGGACAGGGGGGCGGCTACACCTTC.

This chain uses TRBV5-6 with TRBJ2-6; a possible D gene is TRBD1 (5 bases). The CDR3 loop spans 14 amino acids. CDR1 and CDR2 (germline): SGHDT, YYEEEE. Trimming cost V 6 bases and J 3 bases, with 10 bases left between them. As DNA, the CDR3 is TGTGCCAGCAATCAGGGTTATGGGGCCAACGTCCTGACTTTC. Protein: CASNQGYGANVLTF.

This clone was counted a single time. This chain uses TRBV9 with TRBJ1-1; 7 bases are a match to TRBD1. This CDR3 has 18 amino acids. V was clipped by 0 bases and J by 2 bases; unmatched bases: 13. Germline CDR1 is SGDLS and CDR2 is YYNGEE. CDR3 DNA: TGTGCCAGCAGCGTAGCTACTAAAACCAGGGGGGTTAACACTGAAGCTTTCTTT. Its protein is CASSVATKTRGVNTEAFF. The full variable domain, completed using reference TRBV9 and TRBJ1-1, is DSGVTQTPKHLITATGQRVTLRCSPRSGDLSVYWYQQSLDQGLQFLIQYYNGEERAKGNILERFSAQQFPDLHSELNLSSLELGDSALYFCASSVATKTRGVNTEAFFGQGTRLTVV.

This chain uses TRBV2 with TRBJ1-2; 7 bases are shared with TRBD1. J was trimmed by 4 bases and V by 5 bases; bases with no gene match: 1. The CDR3 runs to 12 residues. Germline lookup yields CDR1 SNHLY and CDR2 FYNNEI. DNA of the CDR3: TGTGCCAGCAGTCACAGGGGCTATGGCTACACCTTC. Amino acids: CASSHRGYGYTF.

This clone appeared a few times. This chain connects TRBV12-3 or TRBV12-4 to TRBJ2-7, with D unclear. This CDR3 is 13 amino acids long. The V and J ends lost 3 bases and 5 bases respectively, with 11 bases between them. The CDR3 is CASSLIKLDEQYF. The DNA of the CDR3 is TGTGCCAGCAGTTTGATTAAGTTAGACGAGCAGTACTTC.